This T cell receptor beta chain was observed in a study of T-cell memory formation after mild COVID-19 listed by TCRdb under 2021. Some background on the complete study: Most TCR sequence clusters were specific to one of the two donors. The cohort was made up of two young adult volunteers, one female and one male, who were previously healthy. In a couple of donors, T-cell clones that expanded and contracted after mild COVID-19 were tracked by sequencing TCRalpha and TCRbeta repertoires over time.

Ficoll-Paque density gradient centrifugation was the method used to isolate PBMCs. TCRdb names Illumina NovaSeq 6000 as the instrument used. TCRalpha and TCRbeta cDNA libraries were constructed by 5'RACE with constant-segment primers, with sample barcodes and unique molecular identifiers being introduced. RNA was extracted from every sample with Trizol reagent. Amplification of the libraries took two PCR steps, and the second step added a second sample barcode plus Illumina TruSeq adapters. Sequencing of libraries was performed on an Illumina NovaSeq with 2 x 150 bp paired-end reads. The authors' analysis ran thus. Reads were demultiplexed and collapsed into UMI-guided consensus sequences with migec v1.2.7. With mixcr v2.1.11, UMI consensuses were aligned to TRA and TRB V and J templates and assembled into clonotypes. A clonotype was counted as expanded or contracted only if both edgeR and NoisET called the change significant, with noise models trained on biological replicates. For edgeR calls, the thresholds were a false discovery rate-adjusted p below 0.01 and a log2 fold-change of 1. As an exploratory analysis of dynamics, max-normalized trajectories of the 1000 most abundant clonotypes were examined by PCA with hierarchical clustering. The CD4 or CD8 phenotype of responding clones was assigned using the separately sequenced CD4+ and CD8+ repertoires. TCRdb reprocessed the public reads (quality trimming at Q25 with fastp, clone calling with MiXCR) and kept in-frame beta chains. Rows are combined by CDR3 protein, so each entry shows the most common genes and DNA. TCRdb's processing, not the study's, gives the V and J calls here. The sample contains hundreds of thousands of distinct CDR3 sequences, approximately 23% of them found a single time. The ten largest make up about 12% of the sample.

There are a few counts of this clonotype. The antigen it binds to is not known. The junction departs from the called germline gene at one end, perhaps through a read error. CDR1 and CDR2 are drawn from the germline V gene (reference sequence): SSHAT, FNYEAQ. The CDR3 holds 15 amino acids from the cysteine to the phenylalanine. The DNA shown is the 45-base CDR3, in frame from base 1. Paper-wide results and their limitations: SARS-CoV-2 specificity of the second-wave clones peaking on day 37 was not confirmed. Contracting CD4+ clones appeared mostly in the CM and EM memory subsets, whereas CD8+ clones were enriched in EMRA. Clones that contracted from day 15 to 85 showed balanced CD4/CD8 phenotypes, whereas a second wave of clones that expanded from day 15 to 37 leaned towards CD4+. Some responding clones were detected in pre-infection memory, which suggested that pre-existing cross-reactive memory T cells had joined the SARS-CoV-2 response. Only a couple of mild cases were covered by the study, and larger cohorts that include severe cases with pre-infection samples were considered necessary.

This TCR was recovered from an adult woman who had mild COVID-19 (a few samples of this study predate the infection). The sample titles of this study are shuffled in the database, so cell type and time point are left out; the donor was told from shared clones. The specimen was PBMCs or a T cell subset sorted from them (not recorded which). The V and J genes are TRBV7-7 and TRBJ2-2; no D gene is confidently identified. The nucleotide sequence reads TGTGCTAGCAGCCCTAGGCCGAAGGGTCGCGGGGAGCTGTTTTTT. Protein translation: CASSPRPKGRGELFF.